The rows below give T cell receptor beta chains drawn from one sample of a study of human T cells and chemical hapten exposure. TCRdb itself ran the RACE reads through MiXCR, one entry per CDR3 protein. The sample holds 300,000 to 450,000 distinct CDR3 sequences, 5.5% seen once. Source: whole blood, taken in connection with sensitization to the hapten diphenylcyclopropenone (DPC). The receptors derive from a woman between 18 and 29 years old with alopecia areata. Some clones in this sample may be carry-over from other donors' samples. Both conserved end residues are part of each CDR3. D genes are given only for firm matches. A row's size may be missing; if present it is once, few, many or a size class.

j_call: TRBJ2-1
d_call: .
clone_size: few
v_call: TRBV5-6
cdr3_aa: CASRWVDSYNEQFF
cdr3_nt: TGTGCCAGCAGATGGGTAGACTCCTACAATGAGCAGTTCTTC

j_call: TRBJ2-1
d_call: .
clone_size: few
v_call: TRBV4-1
cdr3_aa: CASSHEWAGDEQFF
cdr3_nt: TGCGCCAGCAGCCACGAGTGGGCGGGCGATGAGCAGTTCTTC

j_call: TRBJ2-7
d_call: .
clone_size: .
v_call: TRBV18
cdr3_aa: CASSPPGAGATGEQYF
cdr3_nt: TGTGCCAGCTCACCACCGGGGGCAGGGGCTACGGGAGAGCAGTACTTC

j_call: TRBJ1-1
d_call: .
clone_size: many
v_call: TRBV20-1
cdr3_aa: CSARDPTVANTEAFF
cdr3_nt: TGCAGTGCTAGAGATCCCACGGTGGCGAACACTGAAGCTTTCTTT

j_call: TRBJ2-3
d_call: .
clone_size: many
v_call: TRBV11-2
cdr3_aa: CATARTDTQYF
cdr3_nt: TGTGCCACCGCCAGGACAGATACGCAGTATTTT

j_call: TRBJ1-1
d_call: TRBD1
clone_size: few
v_call: TRBV12-3/TRBV12-4
cdr3_aa: CASSLTGPPLNTEAFF
cdr3_nt: TGTGCCAGCAGTCTGACAGGGCCCCCTTTGAACACTGAAGCTTTCTTT

j_call: TRBJ1-4
d_call: TRBD1
clone_size: .
v_call: TRBV7-2
cdr3_aa: CASSWRTGTAEKLFF
cdr3_nt: TGTGCCAGCAGCTGGAGGACAGGGACCGCCGAAAAACTGTTTTTT

j_call: TRBJ2-3
d_call: TRBD1
clone_size: many
v_call: TRBV2
cdr3_aa: CASVGTGYLHNSTDTQYF
cdr3_nt: TGTGCCAGCGTTGGGACAGGTTACCTCCATAACAGCACAGATACGCAGTATTTT

j_call: TRBJ1-2
d_call: .
clone_size: many
v_call: TRBV2
cdr3_aa: CASTPRGFYPDGYTF
cdr3_nt: TGTGCCAGCACCCCCCGGGGGTTTTATCCCGATGGCTACACCTTC

j_call: TRBJ1-5
d_call: .
clone_size: many
v_call: TRBV12-3/TRBV12-4
cdr3_aa: CASSLGSAGNQPQHF
cdr3_nt: TGTGCCAGCAGTTTAGGGTCAGCAGGCAATCAGCCCCAGCATTTT